This T cell receptor (beta chain) was captured by sequencing in a study of OX40 agonist ivuxolimab in advanced cancers. Study-level background: At roughly 80% male, the cohort had a mean age of 60 years, ranging from about 20 to 90. Prior checkpoint blockade (anti-PD-1, anti-PD-L1 or anti-CTLA-4) was permitted; approximately 40% had it. General observations from the study: At 0.1 to 3.0 mg/kg and by week 6, clonal expansion occurred in CD4+ and CD8+ blood T cells.

The method was immunoSEQ multiplex PCR; TCRdb's version includes in-frame clones alone and lacks a portion of them. The table lists approximately 100,000 clones, approximately 85% of them singletons. Comment on this clone: Its antigen is currently unknown.

The CDR3 spans 14 residues. Trimming left V 4 bases short and J 4 bases short, with 12 bases between. Germline V gene sequence: CDR1 KGHSH, CDR2 LQKENI. The chain has TRBV18 and TRBJ2-3; maybe TRBD1 (5 bases). This material consisted of CD4+ or CD8+ T cells sorted from blood, taken in a trial of the OX40 agonist ivuxolimab. This sequence was found in an adult with an advanced solid tumor such as melanoma, head and neck, liver or kidney cancer. CDR3 DNA: TGTGCCAGCTCACAAGAACAGGTGGCAGATACGCAGTATTTT. Its protein is CASSQEQVADTQYF.